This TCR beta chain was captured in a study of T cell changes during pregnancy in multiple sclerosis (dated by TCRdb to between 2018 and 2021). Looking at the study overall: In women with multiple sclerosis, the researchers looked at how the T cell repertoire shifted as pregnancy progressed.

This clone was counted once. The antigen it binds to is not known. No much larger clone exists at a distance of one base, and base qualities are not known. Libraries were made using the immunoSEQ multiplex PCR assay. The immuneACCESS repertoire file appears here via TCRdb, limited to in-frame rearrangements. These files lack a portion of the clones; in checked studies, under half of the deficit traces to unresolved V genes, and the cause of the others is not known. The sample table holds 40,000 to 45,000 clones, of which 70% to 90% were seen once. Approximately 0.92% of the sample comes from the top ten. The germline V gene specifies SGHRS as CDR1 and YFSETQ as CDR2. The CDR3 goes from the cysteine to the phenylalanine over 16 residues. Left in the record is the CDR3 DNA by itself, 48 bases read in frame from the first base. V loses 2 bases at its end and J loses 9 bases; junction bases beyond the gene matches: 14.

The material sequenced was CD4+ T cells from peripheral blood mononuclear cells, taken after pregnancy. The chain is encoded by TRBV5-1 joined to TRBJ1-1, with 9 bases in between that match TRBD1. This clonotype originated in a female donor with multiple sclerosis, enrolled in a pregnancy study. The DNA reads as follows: TGCGCCAGCAGCTTTTCCGGGACAGGGATATCGAGCCAAGCTTTCTTT. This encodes CASSFSGTGISSQAFF.